This TCR beta chain was sequenced during a study of blood T cell repertoires in COVID-19. The CDR3 has 14 amino acids. V shed 10 bases and J shed 10 bases, with 23 bases lying between them. Germline CDR1 reads MNHEY; CDR2 reads SVGAGI. This clone has a single count. TCRdb's copy holds only in-frame clones and misses some; the assay was immunoSEQ multiplex PCR. The sample lists a few hundred thousand clones; 85% to 90% were seen once. The source is a woman between 45 and 65 years old with COVID-19, enrolled during active disease. This chain joins TRBV6-5 and TRBJ2-1, with D perhaps TRBD2 (6 bases). Specimen: peripheral blood. The chain's CDR3 is CATRLLSSGGEQFF. DNA of the CDR3: TGTGCCACCCGCCTACTCAGTTCAGGAGGGGAGCAGTTCTTC.